A single sample is the source of the 32 T cell receptor beta chains below, sequenced in a study of T cells in localized non-small cell lung cancer (dated by TCRdb to 2019 to 2021). The library was prepared using the immunoSEQ multiplex PCR assay. Imported from immuneACCESS, the table was reduced by TCRdb to in-frame sequences with V and J called. These copies leave out some clones; in studies compared against another copy, an unresolved V gene accounts for under half, and the cause of the remainder is not known. The sample records roughly 28,000 clones, 87% of which are singletons. Together, the top ten hold more than 6% of the sample. Source: peripheral blood, taken before any cancer treatment. The receptors here all came from a male donor at least 60 years old with stage I lung adenocarcinoma.

The chain joins TRBV27 to TRBJ1-4; TRBD1 matches at 9 bases. Germline loops: CDR1 MNHEY, CDR2 SMNVEV (reference sequence). J lost 1 base, V lost 5 bases, and 8 bases had no gene match. The CDR3 length is 17 residues. The CDR3 here is CASSLGQGRLTNEKLFF. Written as DNA, the CDR3 is TGTGCCAGCAGTCTGGGACAGGGAAGGCTAACTAATGAAAAACTGTTTTTT.

The chain links TRBV6-6 to TRBJ2-7; weak D call: TRBD2 (6 bases). Trimming pared 0 bases from V and 2 bases from J, leaving 11 bases between. The CDR3 sequence is 15 residues long. Germline values: CDR1 MNHNY, CDR2 SVGAGI (reference sequence). CDR3 DNA sequence: TGTGCCAGCAGTTACTCGGGGACTGGAACCTACGAGCAGTACTTC. Protein: CASSYSGTGTYEQYF.

V usage is TRBV5-1 and J usage is TRBJ1-1; the D gene is possibly TRBD1 (6 bases). Germline CDR1 and CDR2: SGHRS and YFSETQ. The V gene lost 2 bases and the J gene lost 2 bases, with 13 bases spanning the gap. The CDR3 extends over 15 amino acids. For the CDR3, the DNA is TGCGCCAGCAGCTTAAGGGCAGGGGATAACACTGAAGCTTTCTTT. This codes for CASSLRAGDNTEAFF.

This sequence joins TRBV9 and TRBJ1-4; D unclear. The germline CDR1 and CDR2 sequences are SGDLS and YYNGEE. This CDR3 region has 15 residues. V lost 2 bases, J lost 5 bases, and 13 bases lay in between. CDR3: CASSVLTLRNEKLFF. CDR3 bases: TGTGCCAGCAGCGTTCTGACTCTCAGGAATGAAAAACTGTTTTTT.

This chain joins TRBV5-5 and TRBJ1-2; 8 nucleotides match TRBD1. V lost 1 base, J lost 2 bases, and 7 bases stayed unmatched. The CDR3 has 16 amino acids. Germline-derived CDR1 and CDR2 are SGHKS and YYEKEE (reference sequence). The CDR3 nucleotides read TGTGCCAGCAGCTTGATCCCGGGACAGGCCAACTATGGCTACACCTTC. Residues: CASSLIPGQANYGYTF.

The chain recombines TRBV7-9 with TRBJ2-1; 10 nucleotides match TRBD2. The CDR3 is 16 residues long. Germline assignment: CDR1 SEHNR and CDR2 FQNEAQ (reference sequence). V gave up 3 bases and J gave up 8 bases; unmatched junction bases: 10. The CDR3 here is CASSLGKAGGLDEQFF. CDR3 nucleotides: TGTGCCAGCAGCTTGGGCAAAGCGGGGGGGCTGGATGAGCAGTTCTTC.

On this clone: The same CDR3 can be traced to other DNA sequences in this sample. This chain's CDR3 is CASSLKGRGTGELFF. CDR3 DNA: TGTGCCAGCAGTTTAAAGGGTCGGGGCACCGGGGAGCTGTTTTTT. V usage is TRBV27 and J usage is TRBJ2-2; possibly TRBD2 for D (5 bases). CDR1 is MNHEY and CDR2 is SMNVEV in the germline V gene (reference sequence). V was shortened by 2 bases and J by 4 bases, with 11 bases between the two germline ends. The CDR3 length is 15 residues.

J is TRBJ2-1 and V is TRBV6-5; maybe TRBD2 (5 bases). The CDR3 has 13 residues. Germline lookup yields CDR1 MNHEY and CDR2 SVGAGI. Trimming pared 6 bases from V and 6 bases from J, leaving 12 bases between. CDR3: CASRATSTNEQFF. The CDR3 nucleotides read TGTGCCAGCAGGGCTACTAGTACCAATGAGCAGTTCTTC.

The chain couples TRBV7-9 to TRBJ1-4; D remains unclear. Trimming pared 5 bases from V and 15 bases from J, leaving 19 bases between. The CDR3 extends over 13 amino acids. CDR1 is SEHNR and CDR2 is FQNEAQ in the germline V gene (reference sequence). The CDR3 sequence is CASSHNEGGKMFF. The CDR3 coding sequence is TGTGCCAGCAGCCATAACGAGGGCGGCAAGATGTTTTTT.

This sequence joins TRBV15 and TRBJ1-6; no reliable D call. V lost 1 base, J lost 5 bases, and 18 bases lay in between. The CDR3 has 18 residues. Germline lookup yields CDR1 LNHNV and CDR2 YYDKDF (reference sequence). The CDR3 spells CATSRVGVTDLNNSPLHF. Here the CDR3 DNA reads TGTGCCACCAGCAGAGTCGGGGTAACGGACCTAAATAATTCACCCCTCCACTTT.

V gene TRBV11-2 combines with J gene TRBJ1-2; the match to TRBD1 covers 7 bases. Trimming removed 5 bases from V and 5 bases from J; junction bases left unmatched: 11. The CDR3 is made up of 15 amino acids. In germline, CDR1 is SGHAT, CDR2 FQNNGV. In nucleotides, the CDR3 is TGTGCCAGCAGCCCCGACCCGGGACAGCCTTATGGCTACACCTTC. This codes for CASSPDPGQPYGYTF.

This CDR3 reads CASSSSGTDTQYF. CDR3 DNA sequence: TGTGCCAGCAGTTCCTCTGGCACAGATACGCAGTATTTT. V is TRBV27 and J is TRBJ2-3; no clear D gene. The germline V gene encodes CDR1 MNHEY and CDR2 SMNVEV (reference sequence). The CDR3 sequence is 13 residues long. Trimming removed 4 bases at V and 1 base at J, with 6 bases between.

V gene TRBV27 combines with J gene TRBJ1-1, with 10 bases identical to TRBD1. Germline V gives CDR1 MNHEY, CDR2 SMNVEV (reference sequence). With V trimmed by 7 bases and J by 5 bases, 7 bases remained unmatched. The CDR3 totals 14 residues. Here the CDR3 DNA reads TGTGCCAGCACCCAGGACAGGGGGGTTACTGAAGCTTTCTTT. Encoded protein: CASTQDRGVTEAFF.

The rearrangement joins TRBV6-1 to TRBJ2-3; TRBD2 might be the D (5 bases). CDR3 size: 11 residues. The germline V gene has CDR1 MNHNS and CDR2 SASEGT. V was cut by 2 bases and J by 9 bases, with 6 bases left in between. The chain's CDR3 is CASSERRTQYF. The CDR3 DNA reads as TGTGCCAGCAGTGAAAGGAGGACGCAGTATTTT.

V gene TRBV5-1 combines with J gene TRBJ2-5; a possible D gene is TRBD1 (6 bases). The V gene's germline CDR1 is SGHRS and CDR2 YFSETQ. The CDR3 runs to 15 residues. Trimming shortened V by 0 bases and J by 5 bases, and 14 bases separated the two germline ends. CDR3 sequence (DNA): TGCGCCAGCAGCTTGGACACAGGGTTCCAGGAGACCCAGTACTTC. This translates into CASSLDTGFQETQYF. Full variable domain (missing parts from reference TRBV5-1 and TRBJ2-5): KAGVTQTPRYLIKTRGQQVTLSCSPISGHRSVSWYQQTPGQGLQFLFEYFSETQRNKGNFPGRFSGRQFSNSRSEMNVSTLELGDSALYLCASSLDTGFQETQYFGPGTRLLVL.

The chain is built from TRBV7-8 and TRBJ1-2; D perhaps matches TRBD1 (5 bases). The V and J ends lost 6 bases and 6 bases respectively, with 17 bases between them. Germline CDR1 SGHVS, CDR2 FQNEAQ. The CDR3 is made up of 14 amino acids. The CDR3 spells CASSSRLGTDGYTF. CDR3 nucleotide sequence: TGTGCCAGCAGTTCCCGATTGGGGACCGATGGCTACACCTTC. The full variable domain, with the rest looked up from reference TRBV7-8 and TRBJ1-2, is GAGVSQSPRYKVAKRGQDVALRCDPISGHVSLFWYQQALGQGPEFLTYFQNEAQLDKSGLPSDRFFAERPEGSVSTLKIQRTQQEDSAVYLCASSSRLGTDGYTFGSGTRLTVV.

The chain couples TRBV29-1 to TRBJ1-1; the match to TRBD1 covers 9 bases. The CDR3 totals 14 residues. V lost 4 bases to trimming and J lost 4 bases; unmatched junction nucleotides: 7. Germline V CDR1 and CDR2: SQVTM, ANQGSEA. CDR3 coding DNA: TGCAGCGTTGGCCGAACAGGGGGCGCCACTGAAGCTTTCTTT. Translation gives CSVGRTGGATEAFF.

This clone turned up a few times. This chain connects TRBV19 to TRBJ1-5; 7 bases align to TRBD1. Germline CDR1 reads LNHDA; CDR2 reads SQIVND (reference sequence). The V segment lost 8 bases and the J segment 9 bases; nucleotides outside the gene matches: 10. The CDR3 is 13 amino acids. The DNA of the CDR3 is TGTGCCAGTTCCGGGACAGCCGCAGGGCCCCAGCATTTT. This codes for CASSGTAAGPQHF.

The V gene is TRBV7-2, the J gene TRBJ1-2, with TRBD1 identical over 7 bases. Trimming cost V 5 bases and J 6 bases; bases outside gene matches: 9. The CDR3 length is 14 residues. Germline V CDR1 and CDR2: SGHTA, FQGNSA. The CDR3 DNA reads TGTGCCAGCAGCATAACAGGGGTCCTCGATGGCTACACCTTC. Translated: CASSITGVLDGYTF.

V usage is TRBV30 and J usage is TRBJ2-3; unclear D gene. CDR3 size: 11 residues. Trimming pared 1 base from V and 4 bases from J, leaving 3 bases between. Per germline, CDR1 GTSNPN and CDR2 SVGIG (reference sequence). The CDR3 sequence is CAWSDPDTQYF. As DNA, the CDR3 is TGTGCCTGGAGTGATCCAGATACGCAGTATTTT.

The V call is TRBV5-6, the J call TRBJ1-1, with D possibly being TRBD1 (5 bases). This CDR3 comprises 15 residues. The germline gives CDR1 SGHDT, CDR2 YYEEEE. V lost 2 bases and J lost 2, with 13 bases in between. This CDR3 reads CASSFAGRTNTEAFF. CDR3 DNA sequence: TGTGCCAGCAGCTTTGCGGGTAGGACAAACACTGAAGCTTTCTTT.

This clone was counted once. The V call is TRBV5-1, the J call TRBJ2-5, with no clear D. The CDR3 consists of 13 residues. V lost 1 base, J lost 5 bases, and 9 bases lay in between. CDR1 SGHRS and CDR2 YFSETQ come from the germline V gene. CDR3 loop: CASSLIGSETQYF. CDR3 sequence (DNA): TGCGCCAGCAGCTTGATCGGTTCCGAGACCCAGTACTTC.

This chain joins TRBV18 and TRBJ1-1; 7 positions match TRBD1. With V trimmed by 6 bases and J by 0 bases, 13 bases remained unmatched. The CDR3 spans 17 residues. Germline CDR1 reads KGHSH; CDR2 reads LQKENI. The CDR3 sequence: CASSFQGTANMNTEAFF. The CDR3 nucleotides are TGTGCCAGCTCGTTCCAGGGGACAGCCAACATGAACACTGAAGCTTTCTTT.

The V and J genes are TRBV6-6 and TRBJ1-5; D gene ambiguous. The V end was cut by 2 bases, the J end by 0 bases, with 2 bases between. The CDR3 consists of 13 residues. The germline CDR1 and CDR2 sequences are MNHNY and SVGAGI (reference sequence). The CDR3 here is CASSYTSNQPQHF. The CDR3 nucleotides are TGTGCCAGCAGTTACACTAGCAATCAGCCCCAGCATTTT.

The V call is TRBV7-3, the J call TRBJ2-1; 7 bases are a match to TRBD2. Unmatched junction bases numbered 9, after V lost 1 base and J lost 6 bases. Germline assignment: CDR1 SGHTA and CDR2 FQGTGA. CDR3 length: 16 residues. The CDR3 DNA sequence: TGTGCCAGCAGCTTAAAATACTCCCCGGGGGGCAATGAGCAGTTCTTC. Translating gives CASSLKYSPGGNEQFF.

This chain uses TRBV4-1 with TRBJ2-1; 9 nucleotides line up with TRBD2. The trim removed 6 bases at V and 0 bases at J, leaving 3 bases unmatched. The CDR3 has 15 residues. Germline CDR1 is MGHRA and CDR2 is YSYEKL. CDR3 protein: CASSFSGGSYNEQFF. The CDR3 DNA reads TGCGCCAGCAGTTTTAGCGGGGGCTCCTACAATGAGCAGTTCTTC.

This clone showed up just once. This sequence joins TRBV5-1 and TRBJ2-1, with TRBD2 identical over 11 bases. The CDR3 is 14 amino acids. Germline trimming cut 4 bases from V and 15 bases from J; bases unmatched to any gene: 12. Per germline, CDR1 SGHRS and CDR2 YFSETQ. This CDR3 is CASSSSGGAFRGFF. The DNA of the CDR3 is TGCGCCAGCAGCAGTAGCGGGGGGGCCTTCAGAGGGTTCTTC.

The J gene is TRBJ1-5, the V gene TRBV9; D is perhaps TRBD1 (6 bases). The V and J ends lost 7 bases and 2 bases respectively, with 13 bases between them. Germline CDR1 and CDR2: SGDLS and YYNGEE. This CDR3 has 14 residues. Written as DNA, the CDR3 is TGTGCCAGCGGATCAGGGGACGGCAATCAGCCCCAGCATTTT. Amino acids: CASGSGDGNQPQHF.

The chain has TRBV6-1 and TRBJ2-1, with TRBD1 as a possible D gene (6 bases). This CDR3 contains 13 residues. Germline lookup yields CDR1 MNHNS and CDR2 SASEGT. V gave up 6 bases and J gave up 9 bases, with 15 bases separating them. CDR3 bases: TGTGCCAGCAGAACAACAGGGAATACTGAGCAGTTCTTC. It encodes CASRTTGNTEQFF.

The chain joins TRBV2 to TRBJ2-1, with TRBD2 identical over 7 bases. The CDR3 runs to 15 residues. With V trimmed by 7 bases and J by 0 bases, 6 bases remained unmatched. From germline, CDR1 is SNHLY and CDR2 FYNNEI. The CDR3: CASNPGLSSYNEQFF. The DNA of the CDR3 is TGTGCCAGCAATCCGGGACTAAGCTCCTACAATGAGCAGTTCTTC.

The gene calls are TRBV29-1 and TRBJ1-1, with D perhaps matching TRBD1 (5 bases). This CDR3 contains 14 residues. Between the trimmed V and J ends, which lost 6 bases and 0 bases, there was a span of 14 bases. Germline lookup yields CDR1 SQVTM and CDR2 ANQGSEA. Written as DNA, the CDR3 is TGCAGCGTGGGGGGTTTTCAGCTGAACACTGAAGCTTTCTTT. It specifies CSVGGFQLNTEAFF.

This clone was detected once. The rearrangement joins TRBV4-2 to TRBJ2-2; 7 positions agree with TRBD1. Unmatched junction bases numbered 5, after V lost 4 bases and J lost 6 bases. CDR3 length: 14 residues. Germline CDR1 LGHNA, CDR2 YNFKEQ. The CDR3 nucleotides read TGTGCCAGCAGCCCCCGACAGGGACCCGGGGAGCTGTTTTTT. Residues: CASSPRQGPGELFF.